Reported below is one TCR beta chain. The antigen is undetermined. TCRdb fed the reads into MiXCR, producing one record per CDR3 protein. The table records approximately 750,000 distinct CDR3 sequences, roughly 36% of them present only once. CDR1 is ENHRY and CDR2 is SYGVKD in the germline V gene. There are 14 residues in the CDR3. Losses at the gene ends were 4 bases for V and 5 bases for J; bases not matched to a gene: 5. This entry is derived from a study of T cell repertoires in cytomegalovirus infection. Looking at the study overall: CMV infection plus the matching HLA type was flagged by public TCR beta signatures. General study findings and limits: Identification of carriers of CMV plus the relevant HLA was performed using cumulative public TCR beta family frequency. Ex vivo responses were dominated by HLA-C-restricted CMV-specific TCR beta clonotypes.

The gene calls are TRBV10-3 and TRBJ2-5; 9 bases align to TRBD1. Sequencing input: PBMCs. The receptor's source is a human donor in good health (CMV status not recorded). Some clones in this sample may be carry-over from other donors' samples. The CDR3 region is CAISGTGGGETQYF. In nucleotides, the CDR3 is TGTGCCATCAGTGGTACAGGGGGCGGTGAGACCCAGTACTTC.